The 26 T cell receptor beta chains reported below all come from one sample, sequenced in a study of T cell repertoires in cytomegalovirus infection (dated by TCRdb to 2018 to 2020). These TCRs are of unknown antigen specificity. Sequencer: Illumina HiSeq 1500. The public reads were reanalyzed by TCRdb: fastp trimming at Q25, MiXCR alignment, in-frame beta chains only. For every CDR3 protein sequence, its rows merge into one entry that carries the most common genes and DNA. For this sample the table gives approximately 600,000 distinct CDR3 sequences, of which under 45% were detected only once. 40% to 60% of the sample is taken by the ten largest. Reading the label with the study, this specimen's treatment or condition is: in vitro stimulation with specific CMV peptide epitopes to enrich CMV-specific T cells. This sample comprised cultured PBMCs, obtained from culture after CMV antigen stimulation. These receptors were collected from a human donor in good health (CMV status not recorded). Some clones in this sample may be carry-over from other donors' samples.

V gene TRBV6-2 or TRBV6-3 combines with J gene TRBJ2-7; D may be TRBD1 (6 bases). Germline assignment: CDR1 MNHEY and CDR2 SVGEGT. The CDR3 length is 17 residues. The germline V and J ends were trimmed by 0 bases and 2 bases, with 17 bases remaining between them. The chain's CDR3 is CASSYSITGLGTYEQYF. CDR3 sequence (DNA): TGTGCCAGCAGTTACTCGATTACAGGGTTGGGTACCTACGAGCAGTACTTC.

The genes are TRBV4-1 and TRBJ1-2; no clear D. Germline CDR1 is MGHRA and CDR2 is YSYEKL. Trimming shortened V by 1 base and J by 8 bases, and 23 bases separated the two germline ends. The CDR3 covers 17 residues. CDR3 sequence reads: CASSQGRFGVAVGGYTF. For the CDR3, the DNA is TGCGCCAGCAGCCAAGGGCGCTTTGGGGTGGCAGTAGGAGGCTACACCTTC.

The chain carries TRBV18 and TRBJ2-3; D is perhaps TRBD2 (5 bases). The germline CDR1 and CDR2 sequences are KGHSH and LQKENI. The CDR3 sequence is 18 residues long. V lost 3 bases, J lost 5 bases, and 24 bases lay in between. The CDR3 nucleotides are TGTGCCAGCTCACCCCCCTTGTTGACGGGAATTAGGGAAGATACGCAGTATTTT. It yields the protein CASSPPLLTGIREDTQYF.

This clonotype was counted between two and nine times. V gene TRBV7-2 combines with J gene TRBJ1-2; possible D gene TRBD1, 5 bases. The CDR3 is made up of 16 amino acids. CDR1 and CDR2 from the germline V gene are SGHTA and FQGNSA. V lost 0 bases and J 5 bases, leaving 16 bases between the germline ends. The CDR3 spells CASSLARGTVEYGYTF. CDR3 nucleotides: TGTGCCAGCAGCTTAGCGAGGGGAACAGTGGAGTATGGCTACACCTTC.

Only one count was recorded for this clonotype. The chain couples TRBV25-1 to TRBJ2-5; weak D call: TRBD2 (6 bases). Trimming left V 2 bases short and J 5 bases short, with 12 bases between. Per germline, CDR1 MGHDK and CDR2 SYGVNS. The CDR3 length is 14 residues. The CDR3 coding sequence is TGTGCCAGCAGTGAAGGGCGGGACGGCGAGACCCAGTACTTC. Amino acid sequence: CASSEGRDGETQYF.

V and J are TRBV20-1 and TRBJ2-5; 8 positions agree with TRBD1. Germline V gives CDR1 DFQATT, CDR2 SNEGSKA (reference sequence). CDR3 length equals 14 residues. V was pared by 5 bases and J by 3 bases, with 8 bases of the junction left unmatched. CDR3: CSAWTGMGEETQYF. The DNA for the CDR3 is TGCAGTGCTTGGACAGGGATGGGGGAAGAGACCCAGTACTTC.

This chain joins TRBV7-8 and TRBJ2-3, with D maybe TRBD1 (6 bases). This CDR3 region has 18 residues. The germline gives CDR1 SGHVS, CDR2 FQNEAQ. V gave up 0 bases and J gave up 4 bases, with 20 bases separating them. The CDR3 DNA is TGTGCCAGCAGCTTAGCGGGGCTTTTGGGGGCCCGGGCAGATACGCAGTATTTT. Its translation: CASSLAGLLGARADTQYF.

The chain couples TRBV20-1 to TRBJ2-2; D might be TRBD1 (7 bases). CDR1 DFQATT and CDR2 SNEGSKA come from the germline V gene (reference sequence). The germline V and J ends were trimmed by 6 bases and 7 bases, with 9 bases remaining between them. The CDR3 extends over 11 amino acids. The DNA of the CDR3 is TGCAGTGCCAGGGGGGTCGGGGAGCTGTTTTTT. This translates into CSARGVGELFF.

The CDR3 region is CASSLTRVNTQYF. The DNA for the CDR3 is TGTGCCAGCAGCTTAACAAGGGTGAATACGCAGTATTTT. The rearrangement links TRBV7-9 to TRBJ2-3; D unclear. With 2 bases removed from V and 7 bases from J, the gap between germline ends came to 10 bases. The CDR3 consists of 13 residues. Germline CDR1 SEHNR, CDR2 FQNEAQ (reference sequence).

This clonotype came up once. The rearrangement joins TRBV28 to TRBJ1-2; 7 nucleotides match TRBD1. The J segment lost 5 bases and the V segment lost 4 bases, leaving 10 bases of the junction unmatched. The length of the CDR3 is 15 residues. The germline CDR1 and CDR2 sequences are MDHEN and SYDVKM. The CDR3: CASSSPGTAEYGYTF. The DNA of the CDR3 is TGTGCCAGCAGTTCGCCCGGGACAGCCGAGTATGGCTACACCTTC.

This clonotype has just a few counts. The rearrangement links TRBV12-3 or TRBV12-4 to TRBJ2-5; TRBD1 agrees at 7 bases. The CDR3 consists of 16 residues. V lost 2 bases, J lost 3 bases, and 9 bases stayed unmatched. This CDR3 reads CASSLRSRGNKETQYF. CDR3 bases: TGTGCCAGCAGTTTAAGGAGCAGGGGGAATAAAGAGACCCAGTACTTC.

This clonotype has only a few counts. V is TRBV2 and J is TRBJ1-6; no firm D call. V was cut by 5 bases and J by 8 bases, with 10 bases left in between. The germline V gene encodes CDR1 SNHLY and CDR2 FYNNEI. CDR3 length equals 13 residues. CDR3 in DNA: TGTGCCAGCAGTATCGACGTGGATTCACCCCTCCACTTT. The encoded protein is CASSIDVDSPLHF.

The chain couples TRBV3-1 to TRBJ2-1; D might be TRBD2 (6 bases). The CDR3 has 13 amino acids. Germline CDR1 and CDR2: LGHDT and YNNKEL (reference sequence). V was shortened by 4 bases and J by 6 bases, with 10 bases between the two germline ends. As DNA, the CDR3 is TGTGCCAGCAGCCGGGACTGGGCCAATGAGCAGTTCTTC. Amino acids: CASSRDWANEQFF.

This clonotype was seen a few times. The rearrangement links TRBV6-5 to TRBJ1-5; possibly TRBD1 for D (6 bases). Trimming shortened V by 2 bases and J by 2 bases, and 10 bases separated the two germline ends. CDR1 MNHEY and CDR2 SVGAGI come from the germline V gene. The CDR3 extends over 15 amino acids. The CDR3 DNA reads TGTGCCAGCAGTTACGCTTGGGGGCGCAATCAGCCCCAGCATTTT. The encoded protein is CASSYAWGRNQPQHF.

The chain recombines TRBV11-2 with TRBJ1-5; the D gene is possibly TRBD1 (5 bases). From germline, CDR1 is SGHAT and CDR2 FQNNGV. CDR3 size: 15 residues. Trimming left V 2 bases short and J 6 bases short, with 14 bases between. Here the CDR3 DNA reads TGTGCCAGCAGCTTAACCTCGGGGGGAGGTCAGCCCCAGCATTTT. The encoded protein is CASSLTSGGGQPQHF.

The V call is TRBV14, the J call TRBJ1-2; TRBD1 matches at 8 bases. This CDR3 has 13 amino acids. The V segment lost 4 bases and the J segment 8 bases; nucleotides outside the gene matches: 6. CDR1 is SGHDN, CDR2 FVKESK, per germline. This chain's CDR3 is CASSLQGAKGYTF. Here the CDR3 DNA reads TGTGCCAGCAGCCTCCAGGGGGCTAAAGGCTACACCTTC.

This clonotype was recorded a few times. The rearrangement links TRBV6-1 to TRBJ2-1; the match to TRBD2 covers 9 bases. The CDR3 consists of 13 residues. Trimming cost V 6 bases and J 10 bases; bases outside gene matches: 7. From germline, CDR1 is MNHNS and CDR2 SASEGT. CDR3 sequence: CASRPSGGTEQFF. The CDR3 nucleotides read TGTGCCAGCAGACCGAGCGGGGGGACCGAGCAGTTCTTC.

The chain links TRBV7-2 to TRBJ1-2, with D perhaps matching TRBD1 (5 bases). Germline values: CDR1 SGHTA, CDR2 FQGNSA. The CDR3 runs 14 residues. The germline V and J ends were trimmed by 1 base and 4 bases, with 10 bases remaining between them. DNA for the CDR3: TGTGCCAGCAGCTTAGTGGGGGTCTCCTATGGCTACACCTTC. Residues: CASSLVGVSYGYTF.

The rearrangement joins TRBV6-5 to TRBJ1-5; D call uncertain. V gave up 6 bases and J gave up 4 bases, with 13 bases separating them. The germline V gene has CDR1 MNHEY and CDR2 SVGAGI. The CDR3 has 14 amino acids. For the CDR3, the DNA is TGTGCCAGCAGGGAAGGGTACGGGAATCAGCCCCAGCATTTT. It yields the protein CASREGYGNQPQHF.

This clonotype was seen only a few times. This chain links TRBV7-6 with TRBJ2-5; D possibly uses TRBD1 or TRBD2 (5 bases each). This CDR3 spans 14 amino acids. Trimming stripped 3 bases from V and 0 bases from J, with 8 bases between. Per the germline V gene, CDR1 is SGHVS and CDR2 is FNYEAQ. The CDR3 loop reads CASSFPGHQETQYF. Here the CDR3 DNA reads TGTGCCAGCAGCTTCCCGGGACACCAAGAGACCCAGTACTTC.

The chain links TRBV6-8 to TRBJ2-1, with 7 positions matching TRBD2. In germline, CDR1 is MNHGY, CDR2 SAAAGT. Germline trimming cut 6 bases from V and 2 bases from J; bases unmatched to any gene: 7. The CDR3 length is 15 residues. This chain's CDR3 is CASSQSGDPYNEQFF. The CDR3 nucleotides read TGTGCCAGCAGCCAAAGCGGGGATCCCTACAATGAGCAGTTCTTC.

This rearrangement joins TRBV28 to TRBJ2-5; the match to TRBD1 covers 8 bases. V was clipped by 1 base and J by 3 bases; unmatched bases: 4. The germline gives CDR1 MDHEN, CDR2 SYDVKM. The CDR3 contains 15 residues. This chain's CDR3 is CASSLLSGGKETQYF. The CDR3 coding sequence is TGTGCCAGCAGTTTATTGTCAGGGGGCAAAGAGACCCAGTACTTC.

This clonotype was seen only a few times. CDR3 sequence (DNA): TGTGCCAGCAGTCCCGACCAATACGAGCAGTACTTC. It codes for CASSPDQYEQYF. This rearrangement joins TRBV7-2 to TRBJ2-7; no firm D call. Trimming removed 6 bases at V and 4 bases at J, with 10 bases between. The germline CDR1 and CDR2 sequences are SGHTA and FQGNSA. CDR3 size: 12 residues.

The chain is built from TRBV7-4 and TRBJ2-5, with D uncertain. CDR3 length: 14 residues. Germline V gene sequence: CDR1 SGHVT, CDR2 SQSDAQ. V dropped 1 base and J dropped 2 bases, with 8 bases sitting between them. This CDR3 is CASSLDSTQETQYF. CDR3 DNA: TGTGCCAGCAGCTTAGATAGCACTCAAGAGACCCAGTACTTC.

This clonotype was picked up a small number of times. This chain connects TRBV19 to TRBJ2-2, with TRBD1 matching over 8 bases. V lost 6 bases to trimming and J lost 4 bases; unmatched junction nucleotides: 7. The CDR3 spans 15 residues. Germline-derived CDR1 and CDR2 are LNHDA and SQIVND (reference sequence). The CDR3 region is CASREAGGLTGELFF. DNA for the CDR3: TGTGCCAGTAGGGAGGCAGGGGGCCTCACCGGGGAGCTGTTTTTT.

DNA of the CDR3: TGTGCCAGCAGTTACGGGGGGCGCCTAAATGAGCAGTTCTTC. Its protein is CASSYGGRLNEQFF. The gene calls are TRBV6-8 and TRBJ2-1; D might be TRBD1 or TRBD2, each matching 6 bases. Germline assignment: CDR1 MNHGY and CDR2 SAAAGT. This CDR3 region has 14 residues. V was trimmed by 2 bases and J by 7 bases, leaving 12 bases between them.